This T cell receptor beta chain was recorded in a study of OX40 agonist ivuxolimab in advanced cancers. Background for the entire study: Ivuxolimab was an agonistic, fully human IgG2 monoclonal antibody directed against OX40 (CD134), a costimulatory receptor. Intravenous ivuxolimab was administered to patients every 2 weeks at six dose levels: 0.01, 0.1, 0.3, 1.5, 3 and 10 mg/kg. In the dose-escalation cohort, around four fifths of patients were male, and the mean age was around 60 years, with a range of about 23 to 90. The point of sequencing TCRbeta in the periphery was to test whether ivuxolimab changed TCR sequence diversity and drove clonal T-cell expansion. Of the roughly 54 patients in dose escalation, around 19 had hepatocellular carcinoma, approximately 15 had melanoma, 9 had renal cell carcinoma and 9 had head and neck cancer. Prior anti-PD-1, anti-PD-L1 or anti-CTLA-4 therapy was permitted, and checkpoint inhibitors had been received by roughly 40% of dose-escalation patients. The monotherapy dose-escalation portion (N of about 50 patients) of the phase I ivuxolimab trial is reported in the paper. Three dose-escalation patients achieved partial responses, one with hepatocellular carcinoma and two with cutaneous melanoma. Findings and caveats that apply to the study as a whole: At doses from 0.1 to 3.0 mg/kg, clonal expansion was seen in both CD4+ and CD8+ blood T cells between baseline and week 6. In the 0.1-3.0 mg/kg groups, partial responders were among the patients with the lowest normalized peripheral clonal expansion, particularly in CD8+ T cells. The antigen specificity of the peripheral T cells that underwent clonal expansion was not determined. After ivuxolimab, more expanded clones were found on average in CD8+ T cells than in CD4+ T cells. Low levels of normalized T-cell clonal expansion were also seen in some patients who did not respond.

CDR1 and CDR2, looked up from the germline V gene (reference sequence), are MNHNY and SVGAGI. Its CDR3 holds 13 amino acids, cysteine through phenylalanine. Solely the CDR3 DNA is kept, with 39 bases framed from the first base. Genomic DNA was extracted from sorted cells for sequencing of the TCRbeta CDR3 region. The immunoSEQ Assay was used to sequence the TCRbeta CDR3 regions. TCRdb provides this immuneACCESS table in a form limited to in-frame rearrangements. Some clones are lacking; in checked studies, under half of them reflect an unresolved V gene, and why the rest are absent is not known. The sample table shows over 75,000 clones, and about 90% are seen once. The top ten clonotypes cover 4.5% to 5.5% of the sample. Patients with a history of autoimmune disease or receiving systemic immunosuppression were excluded from the trial. Peripheral blood for TCR sequencing was collected from all dose cohorts at baseline, on cycle 4 day 1, and on cycle 7 day 1. Samples were obtained from an open-label, multicenter, first-in-human phase I dose-escalation trial of ivuxolimab. Adults with locally advanced or metastatic melanoma, renal cell carcinoma, hepatocellular carcinoma or head and neck squamous cell carcinoma were enrolled in the trial. Before TCR sequencing, CD4+ T cells and CD8+ T cells were sorted from peripheral blood as separate populations.

As for this clone: The clone's antigen remains unknown. It has no much larger one-base neighbor in the sample; base qualities were not kept.

This specimen was CD4+ or CD8+ T cells sorted from blood, taken in a trial of the OX40 agonist ivuxolimab. The TCR originated in an adult with an advanced solid tumor such as melanoma, head and neck, liver or kidney cancer. Rearrangement joined TRBV6-6 to TRBJ2-1; 9 bases in the middle match TRBD2. The CDR3 is CATQWASGTEQFF. The nucleotide sequence is TGTGCAACCCAGTGGGCTAGCGGGACCGAGCAGTTCTTC.